This entry concerns a single T cell receptor (beta chain). This sample is drawn from a study of blood T cell repertoires in COVID-19. For the study at large: Samples came from the United States, Italy and Spain, spanning acute and convalescent COVID-19. PBMCs, B-cell-depleted T cells, or T cells were the source of the cDNA or gDNA that made up the material.

In the study's own analysis: The assay estimated nucleated cells by amplifying reference gene primers. Profiling relied on immunoSEQ multiplex PCR, and the TCRdb table lists in-frame clones only, not all of them. V, J and clone size reflect that table, while D and trimming were determined from the DNA. The sample carries around 160,000 clones, roughly 90% recorded once. The germline V gene encodes CDR1 LNHNV and CDR2 YYDKDF (reference sequence). Trimming pared 0 bases from V and 4 bases from J, leaving 15 bases between. The CDR3 is 16 residues long. Material for sequencing was peripheral blood. The chain combines TRBV15 with TRBJ1-2; a possible D gene is TRBD1 (6 bases). This clonotype was obtained from a human donor in a cohort sampled during active COVID-19. CDR3 coding DNA: TGTGCCACCAGCAGAGATCGAGGGGGACACGGCTATGGCTACACCTTC. It is translated as CATSRDRGGHGYGYTF.